This TCR beta chain was recorded in a study of CD8+CD57+ T cells in acquired aplastic anemia. Findings and limits, study-wide: A set of around 30 CD8+ CDR3 sequences was shared between patients and controls, and these sequences appeared highly expressed in patients.

It was patients with CD8+CD57+ cell expansion by flow cytometry who were chosen for sequencing. The study sampled blood from patients who had received no therapy. V lost 6 bases and J lost 4; bases outside the gene matches: 5. The CDR3 totals 13 residues. Germline-derived CDR1 and CDR2 are SGHDN and FVKESK. Notes on this clonotype: Its antigen is as yet unknown. A single base separates this from a much larger clone, so it may be a read error.

Genomic DNA provided the template from which TCR beta VDJ and CDR3 profiles were obtained. TCRdb recomputed calls from the reads with MiXCR, one row per CDR3 protein. The table records hundreds of thousands of distinct CDR3 sequences, roughly 34% of them present only once. This TCR was sampled from a human donor with aplastic anemia. The chain links TRBV14 to TRBJ1-2, with TRBD1 identical over 7 bases. Sequencing input: sorted CD4+, CD8+, or CD8+CD57+ T cells (not recorded which) from PBMCs. The CDR3 region is CASRQTGSYGYTF. The CDR3 bases are TGTGCCAGCAGACAGACAGGGAGCTATGGCTACACCTTC.